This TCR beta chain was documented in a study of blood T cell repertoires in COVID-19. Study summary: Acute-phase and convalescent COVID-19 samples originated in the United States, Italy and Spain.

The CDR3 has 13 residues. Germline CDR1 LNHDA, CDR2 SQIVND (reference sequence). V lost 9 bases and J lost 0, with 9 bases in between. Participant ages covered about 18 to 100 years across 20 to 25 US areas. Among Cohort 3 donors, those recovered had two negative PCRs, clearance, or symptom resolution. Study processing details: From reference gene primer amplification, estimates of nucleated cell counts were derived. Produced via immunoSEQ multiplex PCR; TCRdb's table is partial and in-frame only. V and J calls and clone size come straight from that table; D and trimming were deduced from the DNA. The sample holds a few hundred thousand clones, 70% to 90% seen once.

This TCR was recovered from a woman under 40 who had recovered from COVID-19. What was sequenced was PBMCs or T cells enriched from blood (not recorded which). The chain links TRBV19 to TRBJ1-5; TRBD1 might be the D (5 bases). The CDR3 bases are TGTGCCAGCCAGGGATTTAGCAATCAGCCCCAGCATTTT. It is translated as CASQGFSNQPQHF.